The 24 T cell receptor beta chains below come from one sample, sequenced in a study of blood T cell repertoires in COVID-19. Clones were read by immunoSEQ multiplex PCR, and TCRdb kept only the in-frame ones, dropping some. The sample lists 200,000 to 300,000 clones, about 79% occurring once. Sequenced material: peripheral blood. The receptors come from a man at least 80 years old with acute or convalescent COVID-19.

The rearrangement links TRBV2 to TRBJ2-1, with 9 bases lining up with TRBD1. Trimming took 7 bases from V and 1 from J; bases not matched to a gene: 5. Germline V gene lookup returns CDR1 SNHLY and CDR2 FYNNEI. The CDR3 consists of 15 residues. CDR3 bases: TGTGCCAGCATGGGAGACAGGGGGTCCTACAATGAGCAGTTCTTC. This sequence encodes CASMGDRGSYNEQFF.

The chain has TRBV11-2 and TRBJ2-7; maybe TRBD1 (6 bases). The length of the CDR3 is 16 residues. Germline V CDR1 and CDR2: SGHAT, FQNNGV. V lost 1 base to trimming and J lost 0 bases, with 13 bases between them. CDR3 region: CASSLGLGHSSYEQYF. The CDR3 coding sequence is TGTGCCAGCAGCTTAGGGCTGGGACACAGCTCCTACGAGCAGTACTTC.

This chain links TRBV5-1 with TRBJ2-7, with 9 bases identical to TRBD1. The CDR3 is 13 residues long. Per the germline V gene, CDR1 is SGHRS and CDR2 is YFSETQ. V was clipped by 5 bases and J by 7 bases; unmatched bases: 7. CDR3 DNA sequence: TGCGCCAGCAGAACCTGGACAGGGGTGGAGCAGTACTTC. Its translation: CASRTWTGVEQYF.

This clone was detected only once. This chain links TRBV27 with TRBJ1-2; D possibly corresponds to TRBD1 (6 bases). CDR1 is MNHEY, CDR2 SMNVEV, per germline (reference sequence). The CDR3 consists of 14 residues. Trimming took off 6 bases at V and 0 bases at J, with 11 bases between the two ends. The CDR3 DNA follows: TGTGCCAGCAGGAGGCAGGGGTCTAACTATGGCTACACCTTC. Translation: CASRRQGSNYGYTF.

This clone occurred once. The CDR3 here is CATKAHGSNQPQHF. The CDR3 DNA reads as TGTGCCACGAAAGCTCACGGTAGCAATCAGCCCCAGCATTTT. The rearrangement joins TRBV24-1 to TRBJ1-5; D call uncertain. This CDR3 has 14 residues. Germline CDR1 and CDR2: KGHDR and SFDVKD. The ends were cut back, 10 bases at V and 0 bases at J, with 12 bases in the middle.

The V gene is TRBV2, the J gene TRBJ1-1; 8 bases line up with TRBD1. This CDR3 has 12 residues. V trimming: 5 bases; J trimming: 11 bases; junction bases outside the gene matches: 7. In germline, CDR1 is SNHLY, CDR2 FYNNEI. CDR3 nucleotides: TGTGCCAGCAGTCAGGGACAGGTGGGGGCTTTCTTT. It is translated as CASSQGQVGAFF. Combining the CDR3 with reference TRBV2 and TRBJ1-1 gives the whole variable domain EPEVTQTPSHQVTQMGQEVILRCVPISNHLYFYWYRQILGQKVEFLVSFYNNEISEKSEIFDDQFSVERPDGSNFTLKIRSTKLEDSAMYFCASSQGQVGAFFGQGTRLTVV.

The chain recombines TRBV6-6 with TRBJ1-6, with 9 bases lining up with TRBD1. Looked up from germline, CDR1 is MNHNY and CDR2 is SVGAGI (reference sequence). This CDR3 spans 17 amino acids. V shed 6 bases, J shed 10 bases, and the junction held 16 bases outside the gene matches. The chain's CDR3 is CASSLTGMNRGQSPLHF. The CDR3 bases are TGTGCCAGCAGCCTCACCGGGATGAACAGGGGGCAATCACCCCTCCACTTT.

The rearrangement joins TRBV29-1 to TRBJ1-1; D is undetermined. This CDR3 comprises 10 residues. Trimming removed 6 bases at V and 10 bases at J, with 12 bases between. The germline CDR1 and CDR2 sequences are SQVTM and ANQGSEA. CDR3 bases: TGCAGCGTACTATCCCGGAGAGCTTTCTTT. As protein: CSVLSRRAFF.

This chain uses TRBV6-5 with TRBJ2-7; 9 bases align to TRBD1. The CDR3 loop spans 14 amino acids. CDR1 and CDR2 from the germline V gene are MNHEY and SVGAGI. Trimming took 8 bases from V and 7 from J; bases not matched to a gene: 12. CDR3 in amino acids: CASRDRVSTGEQYF. The DNA for the CDR3 is TGTGCCAGCCGGGACAGGGTCTCTACGGGAGAGCAGTACTTC.

The J gene is TRBJ2-5, the V gene TRBV5-1; possibly TRBD2 for D (5 bases). The CDR3 is 16 residues long. Germline V gene lookup returns CDR1 SGHRS and CDR2 YFSETQ. V lost 0 bases to trimming and J lost 2 bases, with 14 bases between them. CDR3 DNA: TGCGCCAGCAGCTTGGGGCCCGCGGGCCGGCAAGAGACCCAGTACTTC. Its protein product is CASSLGPAGRQETQYF.

The chain employs TRBV13 and TRBJ2-7; 8 positions agree with TRBD1. The V gene end was trimmed by 4 bases and the J gene end by 7 bases; junction bases not matched to a gene: 6. The CDR3 has 13 residues. Germline loops: CDR1 PRHDT, CDR2 FYEKMQ (reference sequence). The chain's CDR3 is CASSYGQGREQYF. Here the CDR3 DNA reads TGTGCCAGCAGCTACGGACAGGGCCGGGAGCAGTACTTC.

The chain joins TRBV2 to TRBJ2-4, with a possible D match to TRBD2 (5 bases). The CDR3 spans 16 residues. The germline V and J ends were trimmed by 3 bases and 2 bases, with 14 bases remaining between them. Germline V CDR1 and CDR2: SNHLY, FYNNEI. The CDR3 protein is CASSDKLDFSKNIQYF. Here the CDR3 DNA reads TGTGCCAGCAGTGATAAGTTGGACTTCTCCAAAAACATTCAGTACTTC.

The chain couples TRBV19 to TRBJ1-4, with 9 bases aligning to TRBD1. The ends lost 7 bases at V and 0 bases at J; junction bases unmatched: 6. The germline V gene has CDR1 LNHDA and CDR2 SQIVND (reference sequence). This CDR3 has 16 amino acids. In DNA form, the CDR3 reads TGTGCCAGTACCTACAGGGGGCAGTCAACTAATGAAAAACTGTTTTTT. Translated, it gives CASTYRGQSTNEKLFF.

The V and J genes are TRBV5-1 and TRBJ2-6; D ambiguous. V lost 1 base to trimming and J lost 4 bases, with 12 bases between them. The CDR3 contains 16 residues. Germline CDR1 is SGHRS and CDR2 is YFSETQ. This chain's CDR3 is CASSLLGGSGANVLTF. The DNA of the CDR3 is TGCGCCAGCAGCTTGCTTGGCGGTTCCGGGGCCAACGTCCTGACTTTC. The variable domain in full, completed from reference TRBV5-1 and TRBJ2-6, reads KAGVTQTPRYLIKTRGQQVTLSCSPISGHRSVSWYQQTPGQGLQFLFEYFSETQRNKGNFPGRFSGRQFSNSRSEMNVSTLELGDSALYLCASSLLGGSGANVLTFGAGSRLTVL.

The gene calls are TRBV24-1 and TRBJ2-1; TRBD2 agrees at 11 bases. The CDR3 covers 17 residues. Germline V lookup: CDR1 KGHDR, CDR2 SFDVKD. V lost 4 bases to trimming and J lost 0 bases; unmatched junction nucleotides: 4. CDR3: CATSDLAGGGSYNEQFF. In nucleotides, the CDR3 is TGTGCCACCAGTGACCTAGCGGGAGGAGGCTCCTACAATGAGCAGTTCTTC.

This clone has a handful of counts. The V and J genes are TRBV19 and TRBJ2-1, with D perhaps matching TRBD2 (6 bases). This CDR3 is built from 14 residues. The ends were cut back, 4 bases at V and 4 bases at J, with 11 bases in the middle. Germline CDR1 and CDR2: LNHDA and SQIVND (reference sequence). CDR3 sequence (DNA): TGTGCCAGTAGTACCGGCCGGGGGTACAATGAGCAGTTCTTC. Its translation: CASSTGRGYNEQFF.

V is TRBV7-2 and J is TRBJ1-2; TRBD1 matches 12 bases. The V gene end was trimmed by 3 bases and the J gene end by 3 bases; junction bases not matched to a gene: 5. Germline V gives CDR1 SGHTA, CDR2 FQGNSA. There are 16 residues in the CDR3. The CDR3 nucleotides are TGTGCCAGCAGCTTCACCGGGACAGGGGGCGACTATGGCTACACCTTC. As protein: CASSFTGTGGDYGYTF.

This chain links TRBV28 with TRBJ1-4; 7 bases match TRBD1. The junction had 11 bases not matched to a gene; V was cut back by 5 bases and J by 2 bases. The length of the CDR3 is 17 residues. From germline, CDR1 is MDHEN and CDR2 SYDVKM. DNA of the CDR3: TGTGCCAGCAGTACCTCGTCCAGGGGGGCGACTAATGAAAAACTGTTTTTT. This sequence encodes CASSTSSRGATNEKLFF.

This chain joins TRBV6-5 and TRBJ2-5, with 8 bases identical to TRBD1. Trimming cost V 4 bases and J 5 bases; bases outside gene matches: 9. Germline CDR1 is MNHEY and CDR2 is SVGAGI. The CDR3 loop spans 15 amino acids. This CDR3 reads CASSSGDRTGETQYF. CDR3 sequence (DNA): TGTGCCAGCAGTTCAGGGGACAGGACCGGGGAGACCCAGTACTTC.

V usage is TRBV29-1 and J usage is TRBJ2-3; D possibly corresponds to TRBD1 (6 bases). Looked up from germline, CDR1 is SQVTM and CDR2 is ANQGSEA. V was trimmed by 4 bases and J by 1 base, leaving 15 bases between them. This CDR3 region has 15 residues. The CDR3 DNA reads TGCAGCGTTGTGGCAGGGGATTTCGGCACAGATACGCAGTATTTT. Translated: CSVVAGDFGTDTQYF.

The J gene is TRBJ1-1, the V gene TRBV5-4, with 9 bases lining up with TRBD1. With 3 bases clipped from V and 0 bases from J, the junction kept 3 bases outside the gene matches. CDR1 is SGHNT, CDR2 YYREEE, per germline (reference sequence). The CDR3 covers 15 residues. The CDR3 protein is CASSSTGGMNTEAFF. The CDR3, as DNA: TGTGCCAGCAGCTCGACAGGGGGTATGAACACTGAAGCTTTCTTT.

The rearrangement uses TRBV5-6 and TRBJ2-1; the D is unclear. This CDR3 is 17 amino acids long. CDR1 is SGHDT and CDR2 is YYEEEE in the germline V gene. Trimming removed 2 bases from V and 0 bases from J, with 15 bases in between. The DNA for the CDR3 is TGTGCCAGCAGCTTATTCCTCCCTCTGAGCTCCTACAATGAGCAGTTCTTC. Protein sequence: CASSLFLPLSSYNEQFF.

The V gene is TRBV7-9, the J gene TRBJ1-4; weak D call: TRBD1 (5 bases). This CDR3 spans 17 amino acids. The germline V gene has CDR1 SEHNR and CDR2 FQNEAQ (reference sequence). V was trimmed by 6 bases and J by 0 bases, leaving 17 bases between them. The CDR3 loop reads CASRRHGAGTTNEKLFF. The CDR3 nucleotides read TGTGCCAGCAGAAGGCATGGGGCAGGAACAACTAATGAAAAACTGTTTTTT.

This clone is a singleton in its sample. J is TRBJ1-2 and V is TRBV18; TRBD1 is a possible D gene (6 bases). CDR3 length: 18 amino acids. V lost 1 base and J lost 5, with 23 bases in between. In germline, CDR1 is KGHSH, CDR2 LQKENI. For the CDR3, the DNA is TGTGCCAGCTCACCACAGGGCCCAGGGGCCTCCCTGGGTTATGGCTACACCTTC. The encoded protein is CASSPQGPGASLGYGYTF.